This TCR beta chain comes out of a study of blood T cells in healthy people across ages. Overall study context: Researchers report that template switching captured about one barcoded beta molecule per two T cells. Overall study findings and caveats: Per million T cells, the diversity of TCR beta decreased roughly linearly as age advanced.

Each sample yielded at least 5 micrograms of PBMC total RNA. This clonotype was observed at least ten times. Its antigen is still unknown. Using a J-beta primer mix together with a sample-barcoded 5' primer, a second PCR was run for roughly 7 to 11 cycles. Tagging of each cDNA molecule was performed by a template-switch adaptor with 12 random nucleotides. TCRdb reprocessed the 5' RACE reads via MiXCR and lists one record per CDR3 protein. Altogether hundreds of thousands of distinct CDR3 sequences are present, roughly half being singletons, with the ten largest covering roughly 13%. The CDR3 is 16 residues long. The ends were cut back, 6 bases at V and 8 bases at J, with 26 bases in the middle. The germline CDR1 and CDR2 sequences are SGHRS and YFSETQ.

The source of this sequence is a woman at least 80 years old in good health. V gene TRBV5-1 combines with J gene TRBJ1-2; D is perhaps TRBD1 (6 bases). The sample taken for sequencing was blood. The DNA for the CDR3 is TGCGCCAGCACCATACTCGGGGGGCCAGGTCTAGGCGGCTACACCTTC. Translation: CASTILGGPGLGGYTF.